The present T cell receptor beta chain was sequenced within a study of blood T cell repertoires in COVID-19. Repertoires were generated with immunoSEQ multiplex PCR, while TCRdb's copy carries only in-frame clones and drops some. The data contain about 40,000 clones, about 91% of them seen just once; the ten biggest clones take up roughly 14%. CDR1 SEHNR and CDR2 FQNEAQ come from the germline V gene (reference sequence). The CDR3 totals 12 residues. Trimming took 4 bases from V and 6 from J, leaving 9 bases between them. The source is a woman in her 30s in a cohort sampled during active COVID-19. The chain couples TRBV7-9 to TRBJ1-2; D is uncertain. Sequencing was done on a sample of peripheral blood. The CDR3 loop is CASSSREDGYTF. CDR3 nucleotide sequence: TGTGCCAGCAGCTCCCGGGAGGATGGCTACACCTTC.